The 28 T cell receptor beta chains in this list originate from one sample, sequenced in a study of T-cell reconstitution after alpha-beta-depleted transplantation in children. Unique molecular identifiers were incorporated when the TCRbeta library was constructed. TCRdb re-called the PCR reads through MiXCR, storing one row per CDR3 protein. In the table there are fewer than 550,000 distinct CDR3 sequences, around 15% of which are singletons. This material consisted of PBMCs, mostly from graft donor cells, taken 360 days after TCRalphabeta/CD19-depleted stem cell transplant. The source of these receptors is a boy in the first two years of life who had a stem cell transplant for Wiskott-Aldrich syndrome, so the T cells may come from the graft donor.

In its sample, this clonotype was seen a few times. The chain links TRBV5-1 to TRBJ2-2, with D tentatively TRBD2 (6 bases). The CDR3 runs to 17 residues. V dropped 0 bases and J dropped 2 bases, with 14 bases sitting between them. Germline values: CDR1 SGHRS, CDR2 YFSETQ. The CDR3 loop reads CASSLGLFAGNTGELFF. The CDR3 DNA sequence: TGCGCCAGCAGCTTGGGGCTATTCGCGGGAAACACCGGGGAGCTGTTTTTT.

The sample holds a few counts of this clonotype. CDR3 in DNA: TGTGCCACCTCCCCGGGGGCTCACTACGAGCAGTACTTC. Its translation is CATSPGAHYEQYF. This chain connects TRBV12-3 or TRBV12-4 to TRBJ2-7, with D perhaps given as TRBD1 or TRBD2 (6 bases each). The CDR3 loop spans 13 amino acids. The V end lost 10 bases, the J end lost 3 bases, and 16 bases lay between the germline ends.

In its sample, this clonotype was seen a few times. The gene calls are TRBV25-1 and TRBJ2-3; tentatively, D is TRBD1 (6 bases). V gave up 5 bases and J gave up 2 bases, with 11 bases separating them. CDR3 length equals 14 residues. Germline CDR1 is MGHDK and CDR2 is SYGVNS. The CDR3 nucleotides read TGTGCCAGCAGTCCGGGACACATCACAGATACGCAGTATTTT. Protein product: CASSPGHITDTQYF.

This clonotype has a handful of counts. The chain couples TRBV10-3 to TRBJ2-7; D is possibly TRBD2 (5 bases). Germline V gene sequence: CDR1 ENHRY, CDR2 SYGVKD. The CDR3 consists of 18 residues. With 3 bases removed from V and 4 bases from J, the gap between germline ends came to 25 bases. CDR3 in DNA: TGTGCCATCAGTGATCTCTCTGCTGAAACTAGAGGTCCTTACGAGCAGTACTTC. It translates to CAISDLSAETRGPYEQYF.

This clonotype was counted between two and nine times. V usage is TRBV7-8 and J usage is TRBJ2-5; tentative D call: TRBD2 (7 bases). Germline CDR1 SGHVS, CDR2 FQNEAQ. The CDR3 consists of 18 residues. Trimming removed 5 bases from V and 3 bases from J, with 25 bases in between. In DNA form, the CDR3 reads TGTGCCAGCAGCCCACATACCCCCGCAGGGGAGGGGGAAGAGACCCAGTACTTC. It is translated as CASSPHTPAGEGEETQYF.

The chain has TRBV2 and TRBJ2-1; 9 bases are shared with TRBD1. This CDR3 contains 15 residues. The V gene's germline CDR1 is SNHLY and CDR2 FYNNEI. The ends lost 6 bases at V and 6 bases at J; junction bases unmatched: 9. As DNA, the CDR3 is TGTGCCAGCAGCCGACCGGGACAGGGATCCAATGAGCAGTTCTTC. Translation gives CASSRPGQGSNEQFF.

DNA for the CDR3: TGTGCCAGCAGCCCAACGGGACTAGGGTACACCGGGGAGCTGTTTTTT. Translation gives CASSPTGLGYTGELFF. The chain has TRBV28 and TRBJ2-2; 8 bases are a match to TRBD2. Germline V gene sequence: CDR1 MDHEN, CDR2 SYDVKM. V shed 6 bases and J 3 bases; nucleotides not matched to a gene: 9. The CDR3 extends over 16 amino acids.

There are a few counts of this clonotype. The chain links TRBV6-1 to TRBJ2-6; D may be TRBD1 or TRBD2 (6 bases each). V dropped 6 bases and J dropped 4 bases, with 16 bases sitting between them. Germline CDR1 MNHNS, CDR2 SASEGT. The CDR3 loop spans 16 amino acids. The CDR3: CASRRFWGAGANVLTF. The CDR3 DNA is TGTGCCAGCAGACGATTCTGGGGGGCCGGGGCCAACGTCCTGACTTTC.

This clonotype was recorded a few times. The J gene is TRBJ2-7, the V gene TRBV3-1; TRBD2 matches 8 bases. This CDR3 spans 14 amino acids. After removal of 2 bases from V and 6 bases from J, the junction contained 6 bases not matched to a gene. Germline V gene lookup returns CDR1 LGHDT and CDR2 YNNKEL (reference sequence). CDR3 sequence: CASSQLAGGAEQYF. The CDR3 nucleotides are TGTGCCAGCAGCCAACTAGCGGGTGGGGCCGAGCAGTACTTC.

This clonotype was detected many times. This chain uses TRBV7-2 with TRBJ2-5; maybe TRBD1 (5 bases). With 0 bases removed from V and 4 bases from J, the gap between germline ends came to 9 bases. CDR1 is SGHTA, CDR2 FQGNSA, per germline. The CDR3 has 14 residues. This chain's CDR3 is CASSLAMGPETQYF. In DNA form, the CDR3 reads TGTGCCAGCAGCTTAGCAATGGGGCCAGAGACCCAGTACTTC.

This chain connects TRBV15 to TRBJ2-7, with 11 positions matching TRBD2. The V gene's germline CDR1 is LNHNV and CDR2 YYDKDF (reference sequence). Germline trimming cut 2 bases from V and 0 bases from J; bases unmatched to any gene: 0. The CDR3 has 15 residues. As DNA, the CDR3 is TGTGCCACCAGCAGAACTAGCGGGAGCTCCTACGAGCAGTACTTC. Its translation is CATSRTSGSSYEQYF.

This clonotype was seen a handful of times. V and J are TRBV12-3 or TRBV12-4 and TRBJ2-1; 8 bases map to TRBD2. V trimming: 2 bases; J trimming: 5 bases; junction bases outside the gene matches: 5. This CDR3 comprises 15 residues. CDR3 DNA sequence: TGTGCCAGCAGTTTACACGGGAGGGGTCACAATGAGCAGTTCTTC. Its translation: CASSLHGRGHNEQFF.

This clonotype came up a few times. The CDR3: CASSSLDYLQSTQYF. The CDR3 DNA follows: TGTGCCAGCAGTTCCCTCGATTATCTCCAGTCCACGCAGTATTTT. V usage is TRBV6-5 and J usage is TRBJ2-3; no reliable D call. The germline CDR1 and CDR2 sequences are MNHEY and SVGAGI. The CDR3 has 15 residues. The germline V and J ends were trimmed by 4 bases and 9 bases, with 20 bases remaining between them.

In its sample, this clonotype was seen a few times. V usage is TRBV11-2 and J usage is TRBJ2-5, with D perhaps matching TRBD2 (7 bases). Germline V gene data show CDR1 as SGHAT and CDR2 as FQNNGV. The CDR3 sequence is 16 residues long. Deletions cut 1 base from V and 3 bases from J, with 15 bases between. The CDR3 DNA reads TGTGCCAGCAGCTTAGGGTTGAGGGGGGGGGAAGAGACCCAGTACTTC. It translates to CASSLGLRGGEETQYF.

This chain links TRBV5-1 with TRBJ2-5; D remains unclear. The CDR3 covers 11 residues. V lost 3 bases and J lost 7, with 7 bases in between. In germline, CDR1 is SGHRS, CDR2 YFSETQ. CDR3 sequence: CASSSMGTQYF. The CDR3 DNA sequence: TGCGCCAGCAGCTCCATGGGGACCCAGTACTTC.

The table lists this clonotype with many counts. This sequence joins TRBV29-1 and TRBJ2-5; 9 nucleotides agree with TRBD2. Unmatched junction bases numbered 6, after V lost 4 bases and J lost 3 bases. This CDR3 is built from 14 residues. Germline V gives CDR1 SQVTM, CDR2 ANQGSEA. The CDR3 is CSVALRLAEETQYF. The CDR3 DNA reads TGCAGCGTTGCACTGAGACTAGCGGAAGAGACCCAGTACTTC.

In the case of this clonotype: A junction boundary mismatches the germline segment, possibly from a read error. This rearrangement joins TRBV7-2 to TRBJ2-1; the match to TRBD2 covers 7 bases. CDR3 size: 14 residues. Germline V CDR1 and CDR2: SGHTA, FQGNSA. Here the CDR3 DNA reads TGTGCCAGCAGAGTCTACCGGGACTACTATGAGCAGTTCTTC. Its protein product is CASRVYRDYYEQFF.

This clonotype was detected many times. The J gene is TRBJ2-1, the V gene TRBV12-3 or TRBV12-4, with D possibly being TRBD2 (5 bases). CDR3 length equals 13 residues. Trimming removed 5 bases at V and 7 bases at J, with 12 bases between. CDR3 DNA sequence: TGTGCCAGCAGTCCGTACCCGGGGAATGAGCAGTTCTTC. This sequence encodes CASSPYPGNEQFF.

The chain uses TRBV20-1 and TRBJ2-7, with D possibly matching TRBD1 (7 bases). The CDR3 is 14 amino acids. Germline loops: CDR1 DFQATT, CDR2 SNEGSKA (reference sequence). V lost 3 bases, J lost 4 bases, and 16 bases lay in between. CDR3: CSARGGQSFYEQYF. DNA for the CDR3: TGCAGTGCTAGGGGGGGACAGTCATTTTACGAGCAGTACTTC.

This chain uses TRBV5-1 with TRBJ2-5; unclear D gene. There are 13 residues in the CDR3. Germline V gene lookup returns CDR1 SGHRS and CDR2 YFSETQ. Trimming cost V 0 bases and J 7 bases, with 10 bases left between them. This CDR3 is CASSLEGRGTQYF. The CDR3 region has the DNA TGCGCCAGCAGCTTGGAAGGACGTGGGACCCAGTACTTC.

The chain combines TRBV2 with TRBJ2-1; 9 bases are a match to TRBD1. Germline CDR1 is SNHLY and CDR2 is FYNNEI. The V and J ends lost 3 bases and 4 bases, in that order; junction bases with no gene match: 1. The CDR3 runs to 14 residues. The CDR3 nucleotides are TGTGCCAGCAGTGAGGGACAGGGTTACAATGAGCAGTTCTTC. It is translated as CASSEGQGYNEQFF.

This rearrangement joins TRBV2 to TRBJ2-7, with D possibly being TRBD1 or TRBD2 (6 bases each). V was shortened by 4 bases and J by 2 bases, with 9 bases between the two germline ends. Germline CDR1 is SNHLY and CDR2 is FYNNEI. The CDR3 has 13 amino acids. The CDR3 DNA reads as TGTGCCAGCAGTGGCGGGACAACCTACGAGCAGTACTTC. Encoded protein: CASSGGTTYEQYF.

CDR3 in DNA: TGTGCCAGCAGCTTAGCGTTATCTCTTGCCAAAAACATTCAGTACTTC. Translation: CASSLALSLAKNIQYF. The chain uses TRBV7-2 and TRBJ2-4; no definite D call. The CDR3 runs to 16 residues. Germline assignment: CDR1 SGHTA and CDR2 FQGNSA. Trimming shortened V by 0 bases and J by 1 base, and 10 bases separated the two germline ends. The complete variable domain, with remaining parts taken from reference TRBV7-2 and TRBJ2-4, reads GAGVSQSPSNKVTEKGKDVELRCDPISGHTALYWYRQSLGQGLEFLIYFQGNSAPDKSGLPSDRFSAERTGGSVSTLTIQRTQQEDSAVYLCASSLALSLAKNIQYFGAGTRLSVL.

This clonotype was counted only a few times. The chain has TRBV6-5 and TRBJ1-4; D call uncertain. The germline V and J ends were trimmed by 7 bases and 3 bases, with 15 bases remaining between them. The CDR3 length is 15 residues. The germline CDR1 and CDR2 sequences are MNHEY and SVGAGI. Here the CDR3 DNA reads TGTGCCAGCACTTTTCATGGACGGGCTAATGAAAAACTGTTTTTT. Amino acids: CASTFHGRANEKLFF.

This clonotype was seen a few times. This chain joins TRBV6-4 and TRBJ2-1; D uncertain. Between the trimmed V and J ends, which lost 7 bases and 3 bases, there was a span of 19 bases. Germline V gives CDR1 MRHNA, CDR2 SNTAGT. CDR3 length: 16 residues. In DNA, the CDR3 is TGTGCCAGCAACTGCAACCCAAGGCGCCTCTACAATGAGCAGTTCTTC. The encoded protein is CASNCNPRRLYNEQFF.

This clonotype turned up a few times. The V gene is TRBV5-6, the J gene TRBJ2-7, with unresolved D. Germline assignment: CDR1 SGHDT and CDR2 YYEEEE. There are 14 residues in the CDR3. V was shortened by 1 base and J by 4 bases, with 12 bases between the two germline ends. The CDR3 DNA follows: TGTGCCAGCAGCTTGACCCCAACAACTTACGAGCAGTACTTC. Amino acid sequence: CASSLTPTTYEQYF. Supplemented by reference TRBV5-6 and TRBJ2-7, the full variable domain reads DAGVTQSPTHLIKTRGQQVTLRCSPKSGHDTVSWYQQALGQGPQFIFQYYEEEERQRGNFPDRFSGHQFPNYSSELNVNALLLGDSALYLCASSLTPTTYEQYFGPGTRLTVT.

This clonotype was seen a few times. The rearrangement links TRBV3-1 to TRBJ2-2, with unresolved D. CDR3 length equals 13 residues. Germline CDR1 and CDR2: LGHDT and YNNKEL (reference sequence). With 2 bases removed from V and 4 bases from J, the gap between germline ends came to 5 bases. CDR3 loop: CASSQTVTGELFF. DNA for the CDR3: TGTGCCAGCAGCCAAACAGTCACCGGGGAGCTGTTTTTT.

The J gene is TRBJ2-1, the V gene TRBV7-2; tentative D call: TRBD1 (6 bases). Germline loops: CDR1 SGHTA, CDR2 FQGNSA. The CDR3 totals 16 residues. V was trimmed by 5 bases and J by 5 bases, leaving 19 bases between them. As DNA, the CDR3 is TGTGCCAGCAGCCCTGGACAGCTGGGGGTTCACAATGAGCAGTTCTTC. Its translation: CASSPGQLGVHNEQFF.